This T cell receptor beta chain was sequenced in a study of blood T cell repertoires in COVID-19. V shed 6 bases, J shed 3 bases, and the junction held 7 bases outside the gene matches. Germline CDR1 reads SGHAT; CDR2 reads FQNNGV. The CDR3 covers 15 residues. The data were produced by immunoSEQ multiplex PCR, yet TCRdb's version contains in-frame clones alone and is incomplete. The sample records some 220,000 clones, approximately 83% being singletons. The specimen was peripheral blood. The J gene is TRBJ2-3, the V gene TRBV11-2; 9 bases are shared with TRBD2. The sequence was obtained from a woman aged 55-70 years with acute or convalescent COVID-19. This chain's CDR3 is CASRKPGLATDTQYF. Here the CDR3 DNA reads TGTGCCAGCAGAAAACCGGGACTAGCAACAGATACGCAGTATTTT.